A single sample is the source of the 10 T cell receptor beta chains below, sequenced in a study of T cells after yellow fever vaccination. TCRdb reanalysed the 5' RACE reads using MiXCR and keeps one entry per CDR3 protein. Seen here are some 260,000 distinct CDR3 sequences, about 5.2% observed once, and the top ten hold more than 3%. The sequencing here drew on CD4+ T cells sorted from PBMCs, taken on the day of the yellow fever booster vaccination. These receptors all come from a man aged 18 to 29 who received the YFV17D yellow fever vaccine.

This clonotype turned up a few times. The rearrangement joins TRBV3-1 to TRBJ1-2, with D tentatively TRBD1 (6 bases). The germline CDR1 and CDR2 sequences are LGHDT and YNNKEL (reference sequence). There are 14 residues in the CDR3. Trimming removed 0 bases from V and 10 bases from J, with 15 bases in between. The CDR3 here is CASSQDPGGRPYTF. The DNA for the CDR3 is TGTGCCAGCAGCCAAGATCCCGGGGGCAGGCCCTACACCTTC.

This clonotype was observed many times. The rearrangement joins TRBV29-1 to TRBJ2-1; D may correspond to TRBD1 or TRBD2 (5 bases each). Germline-derived CDR1 and CDR2 are SQVTM and ANQGSEA. V was cut by 4 bases and J by 7 bases, with 11 bases left in between. This CDR3 has 12 residues. CDR3 loop: CSVAGPSNEQFF. As DNA, the CDR3 is TGCAGCGTTGCGGGGCCAAGTAATGAGCAGTTCTTC.

This chain connects TRBV28 to TRBJ2-5, with unresolved D. V lost 5 bases and J 5 bases, leaving 24 bases between the germline ends. Germline lookup yields CDR1 MDHEN and CDR2 SYDVKM. This CDR3 is 17 amino acids long. The CDR3 coding sequence is TGTGCCAGCAGTATAGACCGGATAAGGTCCCTAGGGGAGACCCAGTACTTC. Translated, it gives CASSIDRIRSLGETQYF.

The chain couples TRBV9 to TRBJ2-5, with TRBD2 matching over 10 bases. The germline V gene encodes CDR1 SGDLS and CDR2 YYNGEE. The CDR3 loop spans 16 amino acids. Germline trimming cut 0 bases from V and 4 bases from J; bases unmatched to any gene: 6. In DNA, the CDR3 is TGTGCCAGCAGCGTAGGGAGCGGGGGGGCCGGAGAGACCCAGTACTTC. This sequence encodes CASSVGSGGAGETQYF.

This clonotype came up many times. The rearrangement joins TRBV18 to TRBJ2-2; D gene ambiguous. V gave up 2 bases and J gave up 6 bases, with 10 bases separating them. The CDR3 totals 14 residues. The germline V gene has CDR1 KGHSH and CDR2 LQKENI. The CDR3: CASSPSSGPGELFF. The CDR3 DNA follows: TGTGCCAGCTCACCATCATCAGGACCCGGGGAGCTGTTTTTT.

This chain uses TRBV5-1 with TRBJ1-1; the D gene is possibly TRBD1 (6 bases). The CDR3 consists of 17 residues. Germline V gene sequence: CDR1 SGHRS, CDR2 YFSETQ. With 1 base removed from V and 3 bases from J, the gap between germline ends came to 19 bases. CDR3 sequence (DNA): TGCGCCAGCAGCTTGCGGGCCCACTCCTCAGGGGACACTGAAGCTTTCTTT. Its translation: CASSLRAHSSGDTEAFF.

The genes are TRBV5-5 and TRBJ1-4, with no clear D. V lost 3 bases and J lost 6, with 12 bases in between. The CDR3 has 14 residues. Germline V gene sequence: CDR1 SGHKS, CDR2 YYEKEE (reference sequence). The CDR3 DNA reads TGTGCCAGCAGCTCCTATGGAGGCTATGAAAAACTGTTTTTT. Amino acids: CASSSYGGYEKLFF.

This clonotype was seen at least ten times. The chain has TRBV6-2 or TRBV6-3 and TRBJ2-3, with D possibly being TRBD1 (6 bases). Germline CDR1 reads MNHEY; CDR2 reads SVGEGT. The length of the CDR3 is 15 residues. Trimming removed 6 bases at V and 2 bases at J, with 15 bases between. The CDR3 sequence: CASRPGWGLTDTQYF. CDR3 nucleotide sequence: TGTGCCAGCAGACCTGGTTGGGGGCTCACAGATACGCAGTATTTT.

There are many counts of this clonotype. This rearrangement joins TRBV20-1 to TRBJ2-5; 11 nucleotides match TRBD2. Germline lookup yields CDR1 DFQATT and CDR2 SNEGSKA (reference sequence). Losses at the gene ends were 6 bases for V and 4 bases for J; bases not matched to a gene: 10. The CDR3 length is 15 residues. Written as DNA, the CDR3 is TGCAGTGCCCGCTATAGCGGGGGGGCAGGAGAGACCCAGTACTTC. Translating it yields CSARYSGGAGETQYF.

The chain joins TRBV7-2 to TRBJ2-3; D is unresolved. V was pared by 5 bases and J by 6 bases, with 9 bases between. This CDR3 has 12 amino acids. Germline CDR1 SGHTA, CDR2 FQGNSA. CDR3: CASSPSMDTQYF. CDR3 sequence (DNA): TGTGCCAGCAGCCCATCCATGGATACGCAGTATTTT.